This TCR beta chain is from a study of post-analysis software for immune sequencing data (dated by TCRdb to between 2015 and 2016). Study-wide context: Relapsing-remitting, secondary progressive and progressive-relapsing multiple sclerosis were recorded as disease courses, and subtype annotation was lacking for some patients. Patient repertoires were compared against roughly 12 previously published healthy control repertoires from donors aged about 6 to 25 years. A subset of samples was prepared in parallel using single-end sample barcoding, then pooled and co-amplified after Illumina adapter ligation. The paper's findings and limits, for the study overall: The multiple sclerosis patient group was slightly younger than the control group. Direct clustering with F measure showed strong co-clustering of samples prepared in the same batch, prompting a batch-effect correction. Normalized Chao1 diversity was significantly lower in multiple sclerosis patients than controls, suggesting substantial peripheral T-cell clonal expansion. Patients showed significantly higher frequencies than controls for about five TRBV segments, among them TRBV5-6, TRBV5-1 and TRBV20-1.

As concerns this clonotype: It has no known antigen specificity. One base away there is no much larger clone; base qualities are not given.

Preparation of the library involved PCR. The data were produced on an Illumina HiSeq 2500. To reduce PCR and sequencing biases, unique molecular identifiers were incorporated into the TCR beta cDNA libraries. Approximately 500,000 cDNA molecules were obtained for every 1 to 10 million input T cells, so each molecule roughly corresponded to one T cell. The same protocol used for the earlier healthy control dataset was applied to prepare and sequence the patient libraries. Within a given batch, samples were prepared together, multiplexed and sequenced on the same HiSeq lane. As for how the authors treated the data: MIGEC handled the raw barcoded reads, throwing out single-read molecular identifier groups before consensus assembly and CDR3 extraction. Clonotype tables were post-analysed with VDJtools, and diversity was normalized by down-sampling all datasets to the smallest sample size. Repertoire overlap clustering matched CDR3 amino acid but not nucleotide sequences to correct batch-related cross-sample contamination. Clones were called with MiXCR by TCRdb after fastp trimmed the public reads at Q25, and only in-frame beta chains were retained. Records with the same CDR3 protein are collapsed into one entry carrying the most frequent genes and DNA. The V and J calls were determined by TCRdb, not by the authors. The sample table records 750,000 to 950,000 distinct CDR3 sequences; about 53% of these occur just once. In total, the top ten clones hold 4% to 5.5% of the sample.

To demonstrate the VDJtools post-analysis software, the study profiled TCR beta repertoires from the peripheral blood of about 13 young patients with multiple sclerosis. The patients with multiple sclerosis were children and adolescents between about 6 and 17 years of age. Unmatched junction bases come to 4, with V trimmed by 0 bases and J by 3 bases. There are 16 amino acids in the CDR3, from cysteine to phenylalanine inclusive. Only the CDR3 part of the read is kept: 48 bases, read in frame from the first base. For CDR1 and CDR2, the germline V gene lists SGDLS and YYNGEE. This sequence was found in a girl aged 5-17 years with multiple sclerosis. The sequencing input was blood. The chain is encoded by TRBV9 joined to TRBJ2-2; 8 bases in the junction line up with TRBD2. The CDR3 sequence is CASSVASGGDTGELFF. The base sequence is TGTGCCAGCAGCGTAGCCTCCGGGGGGGACACCGGGGAGCTGTTTTTT.